This TCR beta chain originates from a study of T cell repertoires in cytomegalovirus infection. Study at large: Public TCR beta signatures were indicative of both CMV infection and a matching HLA type. Findings of the study overall: CMV-specific TCR beta clonotypes restricted by HLA-C dominated the ex vivo response. Cumulative frequency (of public TCR beta family members) identified carriers of CMV plus the relevant HLA.

This clonotype was picked up many times. Its antigen is still unknown. CDR1 and CDR2 from the germline V gene are MNHNY and SVGAGI (reference sequence). The CDR3 runs to 16 residues. The trim removed 2 bases at V and 6 bases at J, leaving 7 bases unmatched. TCRdb independently ran MiXCR on the reads; one entry per CDR3 protein. The sample includes about 360,000 distinct CDR3 sequences, around 18% seen only once; the top ten take about 10%. The sequence was collected from a human donor in good health (CMV status not recorded). Some clones in this sample may be carry-over from other donors' samples. The sample was PBMCs. This chain joins TRBV6-6 and TRBJ2-1; TRBD1 agrees at 10 bases. The CDR3 nucleotides read TGTGCCAGCAGTTACCCCCCCGGGACAGGGGCCAATGAGCAGTTCTTC. It specifies CASSYPPGTGANEQFF.